A selection of T cell receptor beta chains follows, all from one sample in a study of shared T cell receptors in the human thymus. Clones were read by immunoSEQ multiplex PCR, and TCRdb kept only the in-frame ones, dropping some. The sample records 700,000 to 750,000 clones, 70% to 90% being singletons. The data were also submitted as part of a second study, on human thymus T cells.

Input material: thymocytes. These receptors originate from a girl under three years old with a congenital heart defect. The CDR3 runs from the conserved cysteine through the conserved F or W. Fields, in order: D gene, V gene, J gene, clone size, CDR3 protein, CDR3 DNA. A D gene is named only where the DNA matches it firmly. Only part of the rows carry a size: once, few, many, or a class if the clone is expanded.

D: NA
V: TRBV28
J: TRBJ1-1
size: NA
CDR3: CASRVGYYRARVTEAFF
DNA: TGTGCCAGCAGAGTCGGATACTACAGGGCCCGGGTGACTGAAGCTTTCTTT

D: NA
V: TRBV18
J: TRBJ2-2
size: NA
CDR3: CASPSIETGELFF
DNA: TGTGCCAGCCCCTCGATAGAGACCGGGGAGCTGTTTTTT

D: TRBD1
V: TRBV19
J: TRBJ2-7
size: once
CDR3: CASSPDPGQGAYEQYF
DNA: TGTGCCAGTAGTCCGGATCCGGGACAGGGGGCCTACGAGCAGTACTTC

D: NA
V: TRBV5-1
J: TRBJ2-2
size: NA
CDR3: CASSLHLKRTLKKPGELFF
DNA: TGCGCCAGCAGCTTGCATCTTAAGCGGACCCTGAAAAAACCCGGGGAGCTGTTTTTT

D: TRBD2
V: TRBV5-1
J: TRBJ2-3
size: NA
CDR3: CASSSLASGGGPLDTQYF
DNA: TGCGCCAGCAGCTCTCTGGCTAGCGGGGGGGGCCCTCTTGATACGCAGTATTTT

D: TRBD1
V: TRBV7-9
J: TRBJ2-7
size: NA
CDR3: CASSLEEGQGIHEQYF
DNA: TGTGCCAGCAGCTTAGAGGAAGGACAGGGGATTCACGAGCAGTACTTC

D: TRBD2
V: TRBV28
J: TRBJ2-5
size: NA
CDR3: CASSTKVTSGEETQYF
DNA: TGTGCCAGCAGTACAAAAGTGACTAGCGGGGAAGAGACCCAGTACTTC

D: TRBD1
V: TRBV10-3
J: TRBJ1-6
size: NA
CDR3: CAIRATGVGSPLHF
DNA: TGTGCCATCAGAGCCACAGGGGTTGGTTCACCCCTCCACTTT

D: NA
V: TRBV6-6
J: TRBJ2-5
size: NA
CDR3: CASSYVRQVYQETQYF
DNA: TGTGCCAGCAGTTACGTGCGACAGGTGTACCAAGAGACCCAGTACTTC

D: NA
V: TRBV14
J: TRBJ1-4
size: NA
CDR3: CASSPRGVENEKLFF
DNA: TGTGCCAGCAGCCCGCGGGGGGTGGAAAATGAAAAACTGTTTTTT

D: TRBD1
V: TRBV5-4
J: TRBJ1-1
size: once
CDR3: CASSSDRGNTEAFF
DNA: TGTGCCAGCAGCTCGGACAGGGGGAACACTGAAGCTTTCTTT

D: TRBD1
V: TRBV7-2
J: TRBJ2-7
size: NA
CDR3: CASSTRTGMDEQYF
DNA: TGTGCCAGCAGCACCCGGACAGGGATGGACGAGCAGTACTTC

D: TRBD1
V: TRBV7-8
J: TRBJ1-1
size: NA
CDR3: CASSSDRGTTEAFF
DNA: TGTGCCAGCAGCTCAGACAGGGGGACCACTGAAGCTTTCTTT

D: TRBD2
V: TRBV6-1
J: TRBJ2-1
size: NA
CDR3: CASSEPNLAGGLGYNEQFF
DNA: TGTGCCAGCAGCGAACCAAACCTAGCGGGGGGGCTTGGATACAATGAGCAGTTCTTC

D: TRBD1
V: TRBV5-6
J: TRBJ1-4
size: NA
CDR3: CASHDRENEKLFF
DNA: TGTGCCAGCCACGACAGGGAGAATGAAAAACTGTTTTTT

D: NA
V: TRBV5-4
J: TRBJ1-1
size: NA
CDR3: CASSLDAINTEAFF
DNA: TGTGCCAGCAGCTTGGATGCGATTAACACTGAAGCTTTCTTT

D: NA
V: TRBV29-1
J: TRBJ1-2
size: NA
CDR3: CSVGHPSRGYTF
DNA: TGCAGCGTAGGACATCCATCCCGGGGCTACACCTTC

D: NA
V: TRBV12-5
J: TRBJ1-1
size: NA
CDR3: CASGLVRHGSPTIQAFF
DNA: TGTGCTAGTGGTTTGGTACGTCACGGGTCTCCGACCATTCAAGCTTTCTTT

D: NA
V: TRBV27
J: TRBJ1-6
size: NA
CDR3: CASSLYRGSYNSPLHF
DNA: TGTGCCAGCAGTTTATACCGGGGCTCCTATAATTCACCCCTCCACTTT

D: NA
V: TRBV5-1
J: TRBJ2-3
size: NA
CDR3: CASSLGLAAGTDTQYF
DNA: TGCGCCAGCAGCTTGGGGTTAGCTGCGGGCACAGATACGCAGTATTTT

D: NA
V: TRBV2
J: TRBJ1-5
size: NA
CDR3: CASSGWSTAMFDSNQPQHF
DNA: TGTGCCAGCAGTGGTTGGAGCACTGCAATGTTTGATAGCAATCAGCCCCAGCATTTT

D: NA
V: TRBV4-1
J: TRBJ2-3
size: NA
CDR3: CASSQAPEYSADTQYF
DNA: TGCGCCAGCAGCCAAGCTCCCGAGTATAGCGCAGATACGCAGTATTTT

D: NA
V: TRBV6-1
J: TRBJ1-2
size: NA
CDR3: CASSEPNPKRTDYTF
DNA: TGTGCCAGCAGTGAGCCTAACCCGAAACGGACAGACTACACCTTC

D: NA
V: TRBV27
J: TRBJ1-5
size: NA
CDR3: CASSKQGNNQPQHF
DNA: TGTGCCAGCAGTAAACAGGGCAACAATCAGCCCCAGCATTTT

D: TRBD1
V: TRBV5-1
J: TRBJ1-1
size: NA
CDR3: CASSRDRGTEAFF
DNA: TGCGCCAGCAGCCGCGACAGGGGCACTGAAGCTTTCTTT

D: TRBD1
V: TRBV2
J: TRBJ1-6
size: NA
CDR3: CASGLGQFKGPLHF
DNA: TGTGCCAGCGGCCTGGGACAGTTCAAGGGACCCCTCCACTTT

D: TRBD1
V: TRBV6-1
J: TRBJ1-2
size: NA
CDR3: CASSVLTGWPSRLAYGYTF
DNA: TGTGCCAGCAGTGTCCTGACAGGGTGGCCATCTCGGCTAGCGTATGGCTACACCTTC

D: TRBD1
V: TRBV11-2
J: TRBJ2-3
size: NA
CDR3: CAINSGTGQTDTQYF
DNA: TGTGCCATAAATTCCGGGACAGGACAGACAGATACGCAGTATTTT

D: NA
V: TRBV19
J: TRBJ1-2
size: NA
CDR3: CASSWEGGNYGYTF
DNA: TGTGCCAGTAGTTGGGAAGGAGGGAACTATGGCTACACCTTC

D: NA
V: TRBV5-6
J: TRBJ1-3
size: NA
CDR3: CASRKSSSGNTIYF
DNA: TGTGCCAGCAGGAAAAGCTCCTCTGGAAACACCATATATTTT

D: NA
V: TRBV9
J: TRBJ1-2
size: NA
CDR3: CASSRKEGQPTANYGYTF
DNA: TGTGCCAGCAGCCGAAAAGAAGGACAGCCGACAGCTAACTATGGCTACACCTTC

D: TRBD1
V: TRBV6-6
J: TRBJ2-7
size: NA
CDR3: CASTHTGGIYEQYF
DNA: TGTGCCAGCACCCATACAGGGGGGATTTACGAGCAGTACTTC

D: NA
V: TRBV6-6
J: TRBJ2-2
size: NA
CDR3: CASSVEGIGELFF
DNA: TGTGCCAGCAGCGTGGAGGGGATCGGGGAGCTGTTTTTT

D: NA
V: TRBV6-5
J: TRBJ1-5
size: NA
CDR3: CASRHRGYSNQPQHF
DNA: TGTGCCAGCAGACATCGGGGGTATAGCAATCAGCCCCAGCATTTT

D: TRBD1
V: TRBV19
J: TRBJ1-2
size: few
CDR3: CRPPGQGKGNYGYTF
DNA: TGTCGGCCTCCGGGACAGGGTAAAGGTAACTATGGCTACACCTTC

D: NA
V: TRBV5-1
J: TRBJ1-1
size: NA
CDR3: CASSLAPDMNTEAFF
DNA: TGCGCCAGCAGCTTGGCACCGGACATGAACACTGAAGCTTTCTTT

D: TRBD1
V: TRBV28
J: TRBJ1-6
size: NA
CDR3: CASRVPGQSIYYNSPLHF
DNA: TGTGCCAGCAGGGTTCCGGGACAGTCAATATACTATAATTCACCCCTCCACTTT

D: TRBD2
V: TRBV19
J: TRBJ2-7
size: few
CDR3: CASSESSGQTSLHEQYF
DNA: TGTGCCAGTAGTGAGTCTAGCGGGCAGACGAGTCTCCACGAGCAGTACTTC

D: TRBD2
V: TRBV6-5
J: TRBJ2-3
size: NA
CDR3: CASSSAPLAGTDTQYF
DNA: TGTGCCAGCAGTTCCGCACCACTAGCGGGTACAGATACGCAGTATTTT

D: NA
V: TRBV5-6
J: TRBJ2-4
size: NA
CDR3: CASSLTDRGAKNIQYF
DNA: TGTGCCAGCAGCTTGACGGACAGAGGGGCCAAAAACATTCAGTACTTC

D: NA
V: TRBV30
J: TRBJ1-4
size: NA
CDR3: CAWSTSDSVATNEKLFF
DNA: TGTGCCTGGAGTACTTCGGACAGCGTTGCAACTAATGAAAAACTGTTTTTT

D: NA
V: TRBV29-1
J: TRBJ1-1
size: NA
CDR3: CSVEDQARVLENTEAFF
DNA: TGCAGCGTTGAAGATCAGGCCAGGGTGCTTGAGAACACTGAAGCTTTCTTT

D: TRBD2
V: TRBV27
J: TRBJ2-7
size: NA
CDR3: CASSRRGLAGNSYEQYF
DNA: TGTGCCAGCAGTCGGCGCGGACTAGCGGGGAACTCCTACGAGCAGTACTTC

D: NA
V: TRBV4-1
J: TRBJ2-3
size: NA
CDR3: CASSPNDRSEGTDTQYF
DNA: TGCGCCAGCAGCCCCAACGACAGGTCGGAAGGCACAGATACGCAGTATTTT

D: TRBD1
V: TRBV7-2
J: TRBJ2-1
size: once
CDR3: CASSPGQGSSNEQFF
DNA: TGTGCCAGCAGCCCCGGACAGGGGTCTAGCAATGAGCAGTTCTTC

D: NA
V: TRBV30
J: TRBJ2-5
size: NA
CDR3: CAWSDPDWGGPLETQYF
DNA: TGTGCCTGGAGCGACCCAGATTGGGGGGGGCCTTTAGAGACCCAGTACTTC

D: TRBD1
V: TRBV19
J: TRBJ2-3
size: NA
CDR3: CASSMGGQGGSDTQYF
DNA: TGTGCCAGTAGTATGGGGGGACAGGGGGGCTCAGATACGCAGTATTTT

D: TRBD1
V: TRBV28
J: TRBJ1-5
size: NA
CDR3: CASSPSPGQGANQPQHF
DNA: TGTGCCAGCAGTCCGTCCCCCGGACAGGGGGCCAATCAGCCCCAGCATTTT

D: TRBD2
V: TRBV7-2
J: TRBJ2-3
size: NA
CDR3: CASNRGGGSTTDTQYF
DNA: TGTGCCAGCAACCGCGGGGGGGGGTCGACCACAGATACGCAGTATTTT

D: NA
V: TRBV4-3
J: TRBJ2-7
size: few
CDR3: CASSQGKRGEQYF
DNA: TGCGCCAGCAGCCAAGGGAAAAGGGGCGAGCAGTACTTC

D: TRBD2
V: TRBV18
J: TRBJ2-5
size: NA
CDR3: CASYRDYSETQYF
DNA: TGTGCCAGCTATCGGGACTATTCGGAGACCCAGTACTTC

D: TRBD1
V: TRBV7-9
J: TRBJ1-2
size: NA
CDR3: CASSLGADRGYGYTF
DNA: TGTGCCAGCAGCCTAGGAGCCGACAGGGGCTATGGCTACACCTTC